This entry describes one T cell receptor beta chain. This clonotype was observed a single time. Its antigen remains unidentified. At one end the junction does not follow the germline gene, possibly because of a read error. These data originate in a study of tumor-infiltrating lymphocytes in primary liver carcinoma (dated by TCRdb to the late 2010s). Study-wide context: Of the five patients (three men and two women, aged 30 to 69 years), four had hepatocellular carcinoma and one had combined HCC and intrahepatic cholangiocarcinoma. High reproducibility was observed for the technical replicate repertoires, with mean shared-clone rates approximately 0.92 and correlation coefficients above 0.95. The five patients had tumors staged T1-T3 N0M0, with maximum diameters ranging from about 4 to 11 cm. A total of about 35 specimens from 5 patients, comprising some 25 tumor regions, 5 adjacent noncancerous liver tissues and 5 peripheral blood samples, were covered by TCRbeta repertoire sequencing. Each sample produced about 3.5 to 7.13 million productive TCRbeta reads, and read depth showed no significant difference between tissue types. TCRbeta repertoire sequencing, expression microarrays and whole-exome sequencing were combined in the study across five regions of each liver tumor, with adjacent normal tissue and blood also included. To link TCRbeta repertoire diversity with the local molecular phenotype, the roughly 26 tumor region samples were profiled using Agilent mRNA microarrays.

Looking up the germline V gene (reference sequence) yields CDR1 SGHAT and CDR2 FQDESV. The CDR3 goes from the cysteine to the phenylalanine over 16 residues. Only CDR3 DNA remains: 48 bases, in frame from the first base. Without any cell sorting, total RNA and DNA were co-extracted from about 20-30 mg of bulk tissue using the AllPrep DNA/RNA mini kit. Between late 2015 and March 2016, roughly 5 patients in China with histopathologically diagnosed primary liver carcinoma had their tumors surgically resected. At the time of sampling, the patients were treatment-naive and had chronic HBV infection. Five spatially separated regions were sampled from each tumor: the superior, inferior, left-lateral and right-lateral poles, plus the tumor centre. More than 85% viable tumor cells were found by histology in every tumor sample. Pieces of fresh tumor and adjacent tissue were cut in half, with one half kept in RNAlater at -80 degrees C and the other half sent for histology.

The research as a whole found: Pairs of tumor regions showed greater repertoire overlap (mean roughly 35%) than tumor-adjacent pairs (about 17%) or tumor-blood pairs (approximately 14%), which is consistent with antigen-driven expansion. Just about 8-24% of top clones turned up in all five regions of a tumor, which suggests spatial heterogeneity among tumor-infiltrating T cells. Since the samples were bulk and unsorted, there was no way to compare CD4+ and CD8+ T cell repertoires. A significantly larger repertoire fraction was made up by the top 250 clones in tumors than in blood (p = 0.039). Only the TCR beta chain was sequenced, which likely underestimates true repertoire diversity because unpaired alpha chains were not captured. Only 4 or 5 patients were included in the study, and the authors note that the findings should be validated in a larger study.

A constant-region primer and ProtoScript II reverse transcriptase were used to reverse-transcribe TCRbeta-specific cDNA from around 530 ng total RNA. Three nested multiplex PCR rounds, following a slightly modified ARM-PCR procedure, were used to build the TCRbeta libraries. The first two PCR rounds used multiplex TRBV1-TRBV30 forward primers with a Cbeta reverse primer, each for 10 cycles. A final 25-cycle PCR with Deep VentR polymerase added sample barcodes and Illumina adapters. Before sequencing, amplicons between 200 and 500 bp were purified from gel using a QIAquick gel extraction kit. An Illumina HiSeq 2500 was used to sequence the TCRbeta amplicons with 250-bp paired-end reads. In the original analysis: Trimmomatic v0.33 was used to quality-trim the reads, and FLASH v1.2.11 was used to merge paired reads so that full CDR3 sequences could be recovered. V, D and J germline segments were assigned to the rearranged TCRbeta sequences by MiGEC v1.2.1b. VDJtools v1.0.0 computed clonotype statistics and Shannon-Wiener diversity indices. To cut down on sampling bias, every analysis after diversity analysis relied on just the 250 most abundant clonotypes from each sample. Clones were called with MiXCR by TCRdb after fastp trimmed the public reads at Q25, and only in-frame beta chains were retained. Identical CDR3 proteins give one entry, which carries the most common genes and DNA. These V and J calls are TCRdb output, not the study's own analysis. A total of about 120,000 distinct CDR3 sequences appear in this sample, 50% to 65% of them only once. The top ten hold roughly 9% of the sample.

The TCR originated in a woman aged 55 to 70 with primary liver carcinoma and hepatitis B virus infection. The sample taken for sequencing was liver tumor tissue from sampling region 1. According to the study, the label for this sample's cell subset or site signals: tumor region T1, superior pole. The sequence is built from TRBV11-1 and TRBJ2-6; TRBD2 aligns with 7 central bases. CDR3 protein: CASERGLTSGANVLTF. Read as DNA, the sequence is TGTGCCAGCGAGCGGGGTCTAACGTCTGGGGCCAATGTCCTGACTTTC.